Sequencing of this T cell receptor beta chain was carried out in a study of CD8+CD57+ T cells in acquired aplastic anemia. The trim removed 4 bases at V and 2 bases at J, leaving 6 bases unmatched. Germline V gives CDR1 MGHRA, CDR2 YSYEKL. The CDR3 sequence is 15 residues long. It was patients with CD8+CD57+ cell expansion by flow cytometry who were chosen for sequencing. Each patient carried a diagnosis of severe acquired aplastic anemia. A note on this clonotype: The target antigen is unknown.

Genomic DNA, serving as template, underwent TCR beta VDJ and CDR3 profiling. TCRdb passed the reads through MiXCR, listing each CDR3 protein once. Of 210,000 or so distinct CDR3 sequences detected, around 50% appear once; the ten largest clones hold nearly 20%. Study-level points and caveats: CD8+ Simpson's diversity did not differ significantly between patients and controls. Patients and controls shared 25 to 35 CD8+ CDR3 sequences, highly expressed in patients.

This chain connects TRBV4-1 to TRBJ2-7; 9 positions match TRBD2. This TCR came from a human donor with aplastic anemia. The sequenced material came from sorted CD4+, CD8+, or CD8+CD57+ T cells (not recorded which) from PBMCs. The CDR3 sequence is CASSRAGGNTYEQYF. CDR3 nucleotides: TGCGCCAGCAGCCGAGCGGGGGGAAACACCTACGAGCAGTACTTC.